This T cell receptor (beta chain) was recovered during a study of blood T cell repertoires in COVID-19. The CDR3 extends over 18 amino acids. From germline, CDR1 is LGHNA and CDR2 YSLEER. The V gene lost 0 bases and the J gene lost 7 bases, with 21 bases spanning the gap. Method: immunoSEQ multiplex PCR; TCRdb's copy keeps in-frame clones and lacks some. The table records some 200,000 clones, nearly 90% of them present only once. The V gene is TRBV4-3, the J gene TRBJ1-4; D call uncertain. The TCR sequence derives from a woman aged 18-35 years who had recovered from COVID-19. The sequencing input was peripheral blood. The CDR3, as DNA: TGCGCCAGCAGCCAAGACCTCCCCGTCTCAACTCCTATTGAAAAACTGTTTTTT. This gives the protein CASSQDLPVSTPIEKLFF.